Listed here are 20 T cell receptor beta chains from one sample, sequenced in a study of cytomegalovirus exposure and HLA in healthy donors. PCR was performed using 60 Vbeta and 13 Jbeta primers. Data came from immunoSEQ multiplex PCR; TCRdb stores just in-frame clones and leaves some out. In the table there are 120,000 to 150,000 clones, 75% to 90% of which are singletons. Source material: PBMCs. Receptor source: a woman in her thirties in good health and CMV-seronegative.

This chain joins TRBV7-2 and TRBJ2-1, with 8 positions matching TRBD2. Trimming at V came to 5 bases and at J to 9 bases, leaving 6 bases not matched to a gene. CDR3 length equals 13 residues. From germline, CDR1 is SGHTA and CDR2 FQGNSA. In DNA form, the CDR3 reads TGTGCCAGCAGCCCAGGACTAGCAGGTGAGCAGTTCTTC. Protein sequence: CASSPGLAGEQFF.

The genes are TRBV28 and TRBJ2-7, with D unresolved. Trimming left V 5 bases short and J 6 bases short, with 11 bases between. Germline-derived CDR1 and CDR2 are MDHEN and SYDVKM. CDR3 length: 12 residues. Written as DNA, the CDR3 is TGTGCCAGCAGTCCGATTACTGGCGAGCAGTACTTC. Translating it yields CASSPITGEQYF. Based on the CDR3 plus reference TRBV28 and TRBJ2-7, the full variable domain is DVKVTQSSRYLVKRTGEKVFLECVQDMDHENMFWYRQDPGLGLRLIYFSYDVKMKEKGDIPEGYSVSREKKERFSLILESASTNQTSMYLCASSPITGEQYFGPGTRLTVT.

The chain employs TRBV11-3 and TRBJ2-1; 7 bases are shared with TRBD1. This CDR3 comprises 14 residues. Germline-derived CDR1 and CDR2 are SGHNT and YENEEA. V gave up 1 base and J gave up 6 bases; unmatched junction bases: 3. The CDR3 sequence: CASSLGQGVNEQFF. The DNA for the CDR3 is TGTGCCAGCAGCTTAGGGCAGGGGGTCAATGAGCAGTTCTTC.

The rearrangement links TRBV18 to TRBJ1-2; the match to TRBD1 covers 9 bases. V gave up 6 bases and J gave up 8 bases; unmatched junction bases: 10. The CDR3 runs 14 residues. Germline CDR1 and CDR2: KGHSH and LQKENI. Here the CDR3 reads CASSPDRGARGYTF. The DNA for the CDR3 is TGTGCCAGCTCCCCCGACAGGGGGGCTCGGGGCTACACCTTC.

This chain joins TRBV10-3 and TRBJ2-7, with TRBD2 matching 8 bases. Germline CDR1 reads ENHRY; CDR2 reads SYGVKD. The CDR3 runs to 14 residues. In DNA, the CDR3 is TGTGCAGCTAAGCGGGGGACCCAACTCTACGAGCAGTACTTC. This sequence encodes CAAKRGTQLYEQYF.

This clone was picked up many times. Mismatch with germline at one junction end may stem from a read error. The chain is built from TRBV6-1 and TRBJ2-7, with TRBD1 matching over 9 bases. The CDR3 covers 15 residues. CDR1 MNHNS and CDR2 SASEGT come from the germline V gene. CDR3 sequence: CAISETGTGLWEQYF. Here the CDR3 DNA reads TGTGCCATCAGTGAAACCGGGACAGGGCTCTGGGAGCAGTACTTC.

This clone has a handful of counts. The DNA for the CDR3 is TGTGCCAGCAGTTACTCGGACAACTCCTACGAGCAGTACTTC. Protein product: CASSYSDNSYEQYF. The rearrangement joins TRBV6-6 to TRBJ2-7, with D perhaps TRBD1 (5 bases). The length of the CDR3 is 14 residues. The germline CDR1 and CDR2 sequences are MNHNY and SVGAGI (reference sequence). V gave up 0 bases and J gave up 0 bases, with 6 bases separating them.

This clone occurred a few times. This rearrangement joins TRBV27 to TRBJ2-7; 11 nucleotides match TRBD1. Per the germline V gene, CDR1 is MNHEY and CDR2 is SMNVEV (reference sequence). The CDR3 is 13 amino acids. V shed 9 bases, J shed 7 bases, and the junction held 8 bases outside the gene matches. The CDR3 sequence: CASRGQGAGEQYF. The DNA for the CDR3 is TGTGCCAGTAGAGGACAGGGGGCCGGGGAGCAGTACTTC.

V and J are TRBV19 and TRBJ1-5; D ambiguous. Trimming took off 3 bases at V and 5 bases at J, with 17 bases between the two ends. The germline CDR1 and CDR2 sequences are LNHDA and SQIVND (reference sequence). This CDR3 has 16 residues. Here the CDR3 reads CASSILRGNGDQPQHF. CDR3 sequence (DNA): TGTGCCAGTAGTATTTTGCGAGGCAACGGTGATCAGCCCCAGCATTTT.

In this sample, this clone turned up once. J is TRBJ1-1 and V is TRBV18, with D perhaps TRBD1 (6 bases). The ends were cut back, 3 bases at V and 0 bases at J, with 14 bases in the middle. Germline V gives CDR1 KGHSH, CDR2 LQKENI. The CDR3 runs to 16 residues. CDR3 protein: CASSPYQRTVNTEAFF. DNA of the CDR3: TGTGCCAGCTCACCCTACCAAAGGACAGTGAACACTGAAGCTTTCTTT.

The chain carries TRBV6-1 and TRBJ2-2; perhaps TRBD2 as D (5 bases). This CDR3 spans 15 amino acids. From germline, CDR1 is MNHNS and CDR2 SASEGT. Trimming stripped 1 base from V and 2 bases from J, with 8 bases between. The CDR3 region has the DNA TGTGCCAGCAGTGAAGACCTAGCCAACACCGGGGAGCTGTTTTTT. As protein: CASSEDLANTGELFF.

The CDR3 DNA sequence: TGTGCCAGCAGCGAAGCGCGGGTGGGAGGGCTATACGAGCAGTACTTC. Residues: CASSEARVGGLYEQYF. The chain combines TRBV7-8 with TRBJ2-5; 7 nucleotides match TRBD2. The J call may be wrong; the DNA end is better matched by TRBJ2-7. This CDR3 is 16 amino acids long. Germline V gene lookup returns CDR1 SGHVS and CDR2 FQNEAQ.

This clone turned up a few times. This rearrangement joins TRBV7-8 to TRBJ2-7, with TRBD2 matching 7 bases. Germline lookup yields CDR1 SGHVS and CDR2 FQNEAQ. This CDR3 has 16 amino acids. Trimming removed 3 bases from V and 3 bases from J; junction bases left unmatched: 11. In DNA form, the CDR3 reads TGTGCCAGCAGCTTCGGTCCGGGGGACTACGTCTACGAGCAGTACTTC. It codes for CASSFGPGDYVYEQYF. Filled out from reference TRBV7-8 and TRBJ2-7, the complete variable domain reads GAGVSQSPRYKVAKRGQDVALRCDPISGHVSLFWYQQALGQGPEFLTYFQNEAQLDKSGLPSDRFFAERPEGSVSTLKIQRTQQEDSAVYLCASSFGPGDYVYEQYFGPGTRLTVT.

This clone turned up a few times. Other nucleotide sequences in the sample specify the same CDR3. The J gene is TRBJ1-1, the V gene TRBV5-1, with unresolved D. The CDR3 sequence is 15 residues long. Trimming took 0 bases from V and 0 from J, leaving 9 bases between them. Germline V gives CDR1 SGHRS, CDR2 YFSETQ. CDR3 sequence: CASSLEPGMNTEAFF. DNA of the CDR3: TGCGCCAGCAGCTTGGAGCCAGGCATGAACACTGAAGCTTTCTTT.

This clone was detected only once. V and J are TRBV10-3 and TRBJ1-2; D is unresolved. Germline CDR1 and CDR2: ENHRY and SYGVKD. This CDR3 spans 14 amino acids. The V and J ends lost 6 bases and 5 bases respectively, with 16 bases between them. Here the CDR3 reads CAIRRTQEDYGYTF. CDR3 nucleotide sequence: TGTGCCATCAGAAGGACTCAAGAGGATTATGGCTACACCTTC.

This chain connects TRBV15 to TRBJ2-5; 7 bases fit TRBD1. The CDR3 has 15 amino acids. With V trimmed by 4 bases and J by 4 bases, 9 bases remained unmatched. The germline V gene has CDR1 LNHNV and CDR2 YYDKDF (reference sequence). The CDR3 bases are TGTGCCACCAGCACCAGACAGGGCGGTCGAGAGACCCAGTACTTC. This codes for CATSTRQGGRETQYF.

This rearrangement joins TRBV6-6 to TRBJ1-1; TRBD1 might be the D (5 bases). The length of the CDR3 is 13 residues. Trimming removed 5 bases at V and 1 base at J, with 8 bases between. Germline assignment: CDR1 MNHNY and CDR2 SVGAGI (reference sequence). For the CDR3, the DNA is TGTGCCAGCAGTCGGGGGTGGAACACTGAAGCTTTCTTT. This sequence encodes CASSRGWNTEAFF.

The chain combines TRBV4-2 with TRBJ2-1; 11 bases are a match to TRBD2. The germline gives CDR1 LGHNA, CDR2 YNFKEQ. V lost 3 bases and J lost 3; bases outside the gene matches: 1. The CDR3 runs to 15 residues. The CDR3 nucleotides are TGTGCCAGCAGCCAGGGACTAGCGGACTACAATGAGCAGTTCTTC. Residues: CASSQGLADYNEQFF.

On this clone: Other nucleotide sequences in the sample specify the same CDR3. V usage is TRBV5-1 and J usage is TRBJ2-2, with TRBD2 matching 14 bases. Germline loops: CDR1 SGHRS, CDR2 YFSETQ. The CDR3 extends over 17 amino acids. V gave up 0 bases and J gave up 7 bases; unmatched junction bases: 5. The CDR3 DNA sequence: TGCGCCAGCAGCTTGGTCGTGGGACTAGCGGGGGTCGGGGAGCTGTTTTTT. It yields the protein CASSLVVGLAGVGELFF.

For this clone: Other nucleotide sequences from this sample produce the same CDR3. The chain links TRBV30 to TRBJ1-3, with D uncertain. Germline CDR1 GTSNPN, CDR2 SVGIG (reference sequence). CDR3 length equals 14 residues. With 0 bases removed from V and 0 bases from J, the gap between germline ends came to 6 bases. Here the CDR3 DNA reads TGTGCCTGGAGTGTCAGAGGCTCTGGAAACACCATATATTTT. Translating it yields CAWSVRGSGNTIYF.